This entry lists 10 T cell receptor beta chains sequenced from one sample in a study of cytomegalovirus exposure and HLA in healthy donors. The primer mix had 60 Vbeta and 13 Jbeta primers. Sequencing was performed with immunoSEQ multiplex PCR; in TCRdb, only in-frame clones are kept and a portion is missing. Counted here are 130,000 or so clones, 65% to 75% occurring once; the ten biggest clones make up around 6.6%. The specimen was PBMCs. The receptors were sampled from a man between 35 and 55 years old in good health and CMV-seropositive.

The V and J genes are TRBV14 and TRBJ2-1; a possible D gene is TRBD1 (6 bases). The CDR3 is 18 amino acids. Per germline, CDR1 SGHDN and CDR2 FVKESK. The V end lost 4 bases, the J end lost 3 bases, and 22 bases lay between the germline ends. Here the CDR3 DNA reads TGTGCCAGCAGCCGATCTATAGCGACAGGAATTCGCTACAATGAGCAGTTCTTC. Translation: CASSRSIATGIRYNEQFF.

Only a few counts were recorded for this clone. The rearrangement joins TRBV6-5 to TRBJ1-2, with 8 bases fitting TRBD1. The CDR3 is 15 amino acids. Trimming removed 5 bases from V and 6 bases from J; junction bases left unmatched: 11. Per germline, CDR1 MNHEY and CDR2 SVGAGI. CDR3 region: CASSAFPGGGDGYTF. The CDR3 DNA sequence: TGTGCCAGCAGTGCCTTCCCAGGGGGCGGGGATGGCTACACCTTC.

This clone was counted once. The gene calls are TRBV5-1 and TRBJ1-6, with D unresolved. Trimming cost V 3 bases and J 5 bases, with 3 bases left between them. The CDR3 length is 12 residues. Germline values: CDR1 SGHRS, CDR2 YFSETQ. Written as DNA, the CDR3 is TGCGCCAGCAGCTCAAATAATTCACCCCTCCACTTT. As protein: CASSSNNSPLHF. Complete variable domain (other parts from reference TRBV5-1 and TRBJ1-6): KAGVTQTPRYLIKTRGQQVTLSCSPISGHRSVSWYQQTPGQGLQFLFEYFSETQRNKGNFPGRFSGRQFSNSRSEMNVSTLELGDSALYLCASSSNNSPLHFGNGTRLTVT.

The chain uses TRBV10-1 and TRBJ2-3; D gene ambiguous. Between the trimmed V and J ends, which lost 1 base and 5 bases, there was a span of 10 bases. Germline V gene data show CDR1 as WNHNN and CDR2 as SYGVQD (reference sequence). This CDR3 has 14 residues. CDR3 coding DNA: TGCGCCAGCAGTGAGTTTGGCCCGGGAGATACGCAGTATTTT. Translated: CASSEFGPGDTQYF.

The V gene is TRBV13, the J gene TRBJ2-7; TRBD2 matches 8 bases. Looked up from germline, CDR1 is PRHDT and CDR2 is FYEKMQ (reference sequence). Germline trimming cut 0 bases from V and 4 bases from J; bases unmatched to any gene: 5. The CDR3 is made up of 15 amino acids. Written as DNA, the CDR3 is TGTGCCAGCAGCTTAGGAGGCCCGGGGGGGTACGAGCAGTACTTC. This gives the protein CASSLGGPGGYEQYF.

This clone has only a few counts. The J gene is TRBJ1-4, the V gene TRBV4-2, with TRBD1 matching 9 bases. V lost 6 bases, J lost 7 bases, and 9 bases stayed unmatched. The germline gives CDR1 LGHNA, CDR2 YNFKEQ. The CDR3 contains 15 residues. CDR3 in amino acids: CASSPMGQGLEKLFF. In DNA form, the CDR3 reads TGTGCCAGCAGTCCTATGGGACAGGGTCTTGAAAAACTGTTTTTT.

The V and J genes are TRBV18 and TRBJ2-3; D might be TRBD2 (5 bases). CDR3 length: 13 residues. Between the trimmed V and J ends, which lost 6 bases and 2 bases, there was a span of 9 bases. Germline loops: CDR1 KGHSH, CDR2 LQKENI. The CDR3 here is CASSILATDTQYF. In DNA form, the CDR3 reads TGTGCCAGCTCCATTCTAGCCACAGATACGCAGTATTTT.

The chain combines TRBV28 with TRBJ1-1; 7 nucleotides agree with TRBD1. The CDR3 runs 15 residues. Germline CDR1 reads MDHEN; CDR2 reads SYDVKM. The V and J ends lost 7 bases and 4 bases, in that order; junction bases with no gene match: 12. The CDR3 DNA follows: TGTGCCAGCACTCCTAGACAGGGAAGGACCACTGAAGCTTTCTTT. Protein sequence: CASTPRQGRTTEAFF.

As DNA, the CDR3 is TGTGCCAGCCAAAGACTAGCGGGAATCTACGAGCAGTACTTC. Residues: CASQRLAGIYEQYF. This chain joins TRBV27 and TRBJ2-7; TRBD2 agrees at 11 bases. V dropped 8 bases and J dropped 3; count of bases not matched to a gene: 6. Looked up from germline, CDR1 is MNHEY and CDR2 is SMNVEV (reference sequence). The CDR3 is 14 amino acids.

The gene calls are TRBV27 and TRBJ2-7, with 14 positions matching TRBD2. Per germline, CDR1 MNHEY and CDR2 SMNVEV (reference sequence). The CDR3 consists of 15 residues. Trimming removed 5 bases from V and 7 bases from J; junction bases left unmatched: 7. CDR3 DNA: TGTGCCAGCAGTGCCAGACTAGCGGGAGGGCGTGAGCAGTACTTC. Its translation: CASSARLAGGREQYF.